The 7 T cell receptor beta chains in this list originate from one sample, sequenced in a study of T cell changes during pregnancy in multiple sclerosis. The table came from immunoSEQ multiplex PCR; TCRdb's copy has only in-frame clones and leaves some out. Of under 50,000 clones in the sample, roughly 93% were seen once. Material: CD8+ T cells from peripheral blood mononuclear cells, obtained in the third trimester of pregnancy. The receptor source for this set is a female donor with multiple sclerosis, enrolled in a pregnancy study.

V is TRBV7-3 and J is TRBJ2-3; 8 nucleotides line up with TRBD2. The length of the CDR3 is 15 residues. Germline V gene lookup returns CDR1 SGHTA and CDR2 FQGTGA. V trimming: 5 bases; J trimming: 2 bases; junction bases outside the gene matches: 6. The CDR3 nucleotides are TGTGCCAGCAGCCCGAGCGGGGGCTACACAGATACGCAGTATTTT. Protein product: CASSPSGGYTDTQYF.

The chain has TRBV27 and TRBJ1-6; TRBD1 agrees at 7 bases. This CDR3 contains 17 residues. Germline lookup yields CDR1 MNHEY and CDR2 SMNVEV (reference sequence). The junction had 18 bases not matched to a gene; V was cut back by 6 bases and J by 10 bases. CDR3 in amino acids: CASSPTHAGTVVSPLHF. The CDR3 coding sequence is TGTGCCAGCAGCCCGACTCACGCCGGGACAGTCGTGTCACCCCTCCACTTT.

The chain recombines TRBV5-1 with TRBJ1-1, with D possibly being TRBD1 (6 bases). The CDR3 has 17 residues. Germline CDR1 SGHRS, CDR2 YFSETQ. Trimming shortened V by 0 bases and J by 0 bases, and 15 bases separated the two germline ends. This CDR3 reads CASSLAGAGVMNTEAFF. The CDR3, as DNA: TGCGCCAGCAGCTTGGCTGGGGCAGGGGTCATGAACACTGAAGCTTTCTTT.

A remark on this clone: Additional DNA sequences in this sample encode the identical CDR3. The J gene is TRBJ1-1, the V gene TRBV4-2; D not certain. CDR1 and CDR2 (germline): LGHNA, YNFKEQ. Deletions cut 1 base from V and 0 bases from J, with 3 bases between. The CDR3 has 13 residues. DNA for the CDR3: TGTGCCAGCAGCCAAGGAGTGAACACTGAAGCTTTCTTT. Translation gives CASSQGVNTEAFF.

This rearrangement joins TRBV13 to TRBJ1-1; TRBD1 aligns across 8 bases. Trimming took 5 bases from V and 3 from J; bases not matched to a gene: 5. The germline CDR1 and CDR2 sequences are PRHDT and FYEKMQ (reference sequence). The CDR3 totals 14 residues. DNA of the CDR3: TGTGCCAGCAGCGTCAGGGGGCCCGACACTGAAGCTTTCTTT. This codes for CASSVRGPDTEAFF.

The chain uses TRBV4-1 and TRBJ1-2, with unresolved D. The CDR3 consists of 15 residues. Looked up from germline, CDR1 is MGHRA and CDR2 is YSYEKL. V gave up 4 bases and J gave up 7 bases, with 19 bases separating them. Here the CDR3 DNA reads TGCGCCAGCAGCCCAGGCCTGGGCCGGTTAGGTGGCTACACCTTC. It translates to CASSPGLGRLGGYTF.

This clone is a singleton in its sample. The J gene is TRBJ1-5, the V gene TRBV9; the match to TRBD1 covers 7 bases. The length of the CDR3 is 13 residues. After removal of 2 bases from V and 5 bases from J, the junction contained 1 base not matched to a gene. Germline V lookup: CDR1 SGDLS, CDR2 YYNGEE. The CDR3: CASSVQGDQPQHF. Here the CDR3 DNA reads TGTGCCAGCAGCGTGCAGGGGGATCAGCCCCAGCATTTT.